The clone carrying this TCR beta chain was counted between two and nine times. Antigen specificity is unknown. This CDR3 contains 21 residues. V shed 0 bases, J shed 2 bases, and the junction held 12 bases outside the gene matches. The germline CDR1 and CDR2 sequences are MNHNS and SASEGT. Separate alpha and beta amplification began at the second PCR step. Cells stained for CD3, CD4, CD8, CD45RA, CD27 and viability were sorted into four CD45RA/CD27 subsets. Both TRBC1 and TRBC2 were covered by a beta constant-region primer of two equimolar oligonucleotides. Four rounds of PCR amplified the ligated cDNA using nested alpha and beta constant-region primers plus SP2. A 12-nucleotide UMI and the SP2 primer were added to the cDNA 3' end by oligonucleotide ligation. TCRdb passed the UMI-ligation and nested PCR reads through MiXCR, listing each CDR3 protein once. This table has around 110,000 distinct CDR3 sequences, 36% appearing once.

This sample was included in a study of naive and memory T cell subsets. Study-wide findings and caveats: Over 90% of naive TCR sequences appeared only once after error correction, unlike memory subsets.

The sample comprised central memory CD4+ T cells from blood. The TCR sequence derives from a human donor in good health. This chain uses TRBV6-1 with TRBJ2-3; 15 nucleotides line up with TRBD2. The CDR3 sequence is CASSEASLGLAGGPVTDTQYF. The CDR3 nucleotides are TGTGCCAGCAGTGAAGCTAGTTTAGGACTAGCGGGAGGGCCCGTCACAGATACGCAGTATTTT.